This T cell receptor beta chain was retrieved from a study of OX40 agonist ivuxolimab in advanced cancers. Profiled with immunoSEQ multiplex PCR; TCRdb holds only in-frame clones, not every one. This table has 70,000 to 75,000 clones, around nine tenths appearing once. The count of this clone is one. Its antigen remains unidentified. Anyone with autoimmune disease history or systemic immunosuppression was excluded. Study-wide results and caveats: CD4+ and CD8+ blood T cells expanded clonally by week 6 at 0.1 to 3.0 mg/kg.

The CDR3 has 17 residues. Germline V gene sequence: CDR1 SEHNR, CDR2 FQNEAQ (reference sequence). V trimming: 0 bases; J trimming: 5 bases; junction bases outside the gene matches: 9. The receptor was isolated from an adult with an advanced solid tumor such as melanoma, head and neck, liver or kidney cancer. The material was CD4+ or CD8+ T cells sorted from blood, obtained in a trial of the OX40 agonist ivuxolimab. The chain recombines TRBV7-9 with TRBJ2-5, with 10 nucleotides matching TRBD2. The CDR3 spells CASSLAALAGVEETQYF. The CDR3 bases are TGTGCCAGCAGCTTAGCTGCCCTAGCGGGAGTTGAGGAGACCCAGTACTTC.